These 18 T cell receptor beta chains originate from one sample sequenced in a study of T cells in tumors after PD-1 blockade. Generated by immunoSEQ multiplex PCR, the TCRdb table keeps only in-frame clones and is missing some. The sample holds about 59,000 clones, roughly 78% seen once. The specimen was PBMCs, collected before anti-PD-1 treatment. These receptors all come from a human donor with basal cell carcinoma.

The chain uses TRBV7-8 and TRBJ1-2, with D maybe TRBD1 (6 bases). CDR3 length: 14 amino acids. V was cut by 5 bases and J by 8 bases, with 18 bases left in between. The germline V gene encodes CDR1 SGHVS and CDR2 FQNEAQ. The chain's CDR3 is CASSPAVSGAGYTF. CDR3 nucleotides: TGTGCCAGCAGCCCAGCGGTCTCGGGGGCGGGCTACACCTTC.

The chain's CDR3 is CSVEAAWAARETQYF. In nucleotides, the CDR3 is TGCAGCGTTGAAGCCGCCTGGGCGGCGCGGGAGACCCAGTACTTC. The rearrangement joins TRBV29-1 to TRBJ2-5, with D unclear. This CDR3 spans 15 amino acids. Germline CDR1 and CDR2: SQVTM and ANQGSEA. V was clipped by 1 base and J by 5 bases, with 17 bases between them.

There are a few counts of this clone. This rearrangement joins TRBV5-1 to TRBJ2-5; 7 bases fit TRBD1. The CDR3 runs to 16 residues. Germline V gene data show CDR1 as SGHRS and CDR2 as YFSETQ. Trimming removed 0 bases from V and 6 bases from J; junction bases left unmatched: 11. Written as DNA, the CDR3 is TGCGCCAGCAGCTTGGAGAGGGGGCCAATTTCCAAGACCCAGTACTTC. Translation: CASSLERGPISKTQYF.

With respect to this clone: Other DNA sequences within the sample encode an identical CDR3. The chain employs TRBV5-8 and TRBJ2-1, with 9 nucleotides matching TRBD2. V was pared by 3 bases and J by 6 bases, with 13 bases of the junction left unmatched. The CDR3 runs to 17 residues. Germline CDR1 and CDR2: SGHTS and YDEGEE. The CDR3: CASSSGGLAGGPNEQFF. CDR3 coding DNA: TGTGCCAGCAGCTCAGGGGGACTCGCGGGGGGGCCCAATGAGCAGTTCTTC.

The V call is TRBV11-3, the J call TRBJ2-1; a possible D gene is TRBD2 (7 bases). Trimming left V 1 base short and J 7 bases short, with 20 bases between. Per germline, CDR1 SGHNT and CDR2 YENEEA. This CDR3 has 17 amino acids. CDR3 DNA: TGTGCCAGCAGCTTAGCTTTTGGGGGGGGCGATTGGAATGAGCAGTTCTTC. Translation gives CASSLAFGGGDWNEQFF.

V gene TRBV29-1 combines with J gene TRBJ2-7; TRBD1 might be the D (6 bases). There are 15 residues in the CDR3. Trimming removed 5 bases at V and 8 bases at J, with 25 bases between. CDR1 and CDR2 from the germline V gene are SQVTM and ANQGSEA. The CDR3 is CSVWPGDDVSTKQYF. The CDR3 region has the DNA TGCAGCGTTTGGCCAGGGGATGATGTGAGCACGAAGCAGTACTTC.

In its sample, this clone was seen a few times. CDR3 region: CASSQRGMIGTGELFF. CDR3 DNA sequence: TGTGCCAGCAGCCAAAGGGGGATGATCGGCACCGGGGAGCTGTTTTTT. The chain joins TRBV14 to TRBJ2-2; D is perhaps TRBD1 (6 bases). V was cut by 2 bases and J by 4 bases, with 14 bases left in between. The length of the CDR3 is 16 residues. CDR1 SGHDN and CDR2 FVKESK come from the germline V gene.

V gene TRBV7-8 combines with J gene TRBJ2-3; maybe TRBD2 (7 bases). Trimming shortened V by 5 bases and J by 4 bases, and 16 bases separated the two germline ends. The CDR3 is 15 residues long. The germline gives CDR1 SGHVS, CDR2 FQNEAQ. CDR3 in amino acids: CASSPEGGASDTQYF. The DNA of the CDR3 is TGTGCCAGCAGCCCTGAAGGGGGGGCCTCAGATACGCAGTATTTT.

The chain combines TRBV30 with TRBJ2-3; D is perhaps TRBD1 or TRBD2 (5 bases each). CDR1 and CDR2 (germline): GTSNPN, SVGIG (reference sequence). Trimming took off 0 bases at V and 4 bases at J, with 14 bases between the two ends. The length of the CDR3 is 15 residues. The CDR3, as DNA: TGTGCCTGGAGTGTAGGGACCTGGGGACCAGATACGCAGTATTTT. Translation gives CAWSVGTWGPDTQYF. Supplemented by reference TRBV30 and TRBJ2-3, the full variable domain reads SQTIHQWPATLVQPVGSPLSLECTVEGTSNPNLYWYRQAAGRGLQLLFYSVGIGQISSEVPQNLSASRPQDRQFILSSKKLLLSDSGFYLCAWSVGTWGPDTQYFGPGTRLTVL.

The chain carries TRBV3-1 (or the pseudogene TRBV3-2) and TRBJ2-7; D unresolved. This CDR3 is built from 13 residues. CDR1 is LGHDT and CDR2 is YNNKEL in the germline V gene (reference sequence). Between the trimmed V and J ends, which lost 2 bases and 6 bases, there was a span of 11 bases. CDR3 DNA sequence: TGTGCCAGCAGCCAACTCCTGACTGGCGAGCAGTACTTC. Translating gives CASSQLLTGEQYF.

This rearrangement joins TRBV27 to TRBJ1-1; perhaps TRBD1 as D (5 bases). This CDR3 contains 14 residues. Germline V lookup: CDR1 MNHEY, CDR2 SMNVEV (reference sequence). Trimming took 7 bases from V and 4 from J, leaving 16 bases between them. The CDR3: CASNEQGWGTEAFF. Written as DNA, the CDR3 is TGTGCCAGCAACGAGCAGGGATGGGGCACTGAAGCTTTCTTT.

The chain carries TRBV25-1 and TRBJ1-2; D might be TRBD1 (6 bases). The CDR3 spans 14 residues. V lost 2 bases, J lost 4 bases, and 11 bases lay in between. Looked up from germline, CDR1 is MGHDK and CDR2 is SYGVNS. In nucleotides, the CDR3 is TGTGCCAGCAGTGAAGGGGGGCAGCCCTATGGCTACACCTTC. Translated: CASSEGGQPYGYTF.

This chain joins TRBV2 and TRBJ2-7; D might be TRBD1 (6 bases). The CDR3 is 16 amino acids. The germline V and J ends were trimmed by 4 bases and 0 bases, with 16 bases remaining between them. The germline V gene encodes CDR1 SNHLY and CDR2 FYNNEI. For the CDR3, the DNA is TGTGCCAGCAGTGCCGGACAGCCTCAGAGCTCCTACGAGCAGTACTTC. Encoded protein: CASSAGQPQSSYEQYF.

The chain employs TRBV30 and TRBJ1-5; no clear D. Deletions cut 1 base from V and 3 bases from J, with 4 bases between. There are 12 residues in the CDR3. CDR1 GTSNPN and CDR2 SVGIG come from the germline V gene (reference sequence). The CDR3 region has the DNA TGTGCCTGGAGTGAGACCAATCAGCCCCAGCATTTT. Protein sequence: CAWSETNQPQHF.

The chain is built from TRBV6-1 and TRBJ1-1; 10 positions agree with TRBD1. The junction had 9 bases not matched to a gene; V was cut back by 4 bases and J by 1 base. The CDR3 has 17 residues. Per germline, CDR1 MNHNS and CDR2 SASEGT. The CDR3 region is CASSGRDRGTWNTEAFF. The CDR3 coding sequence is TGTGCCAGCAGTGGCCGGGACAGGGGAACTTGGAACACTGAAGCTTTCTTT.

In DNA form, the CDR3 reads TGCGCCAGCAGTGAAGGGCGATCACCCCTCCACTTT. Its translation is CASSEGRSPLHF. The chain is built from TRBV10-2 and TRBJ1-6; D ambiguous. The CDR3 is 12 amino acids. Germline loops: CDR1 WSHSY, CDR2 SAAADI. The V end lost 3 bases, the J end lost 10 bases, and 7 bases lay between the germline ends.

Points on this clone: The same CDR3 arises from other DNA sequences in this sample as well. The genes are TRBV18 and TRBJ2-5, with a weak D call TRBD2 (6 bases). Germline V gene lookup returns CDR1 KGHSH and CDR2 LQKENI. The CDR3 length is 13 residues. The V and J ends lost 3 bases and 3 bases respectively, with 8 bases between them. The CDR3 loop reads CASSPRREETQYF. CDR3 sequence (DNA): TGTGCCAGCTCACCGCGGAGGGAAGAGACCCAGTACTTC.

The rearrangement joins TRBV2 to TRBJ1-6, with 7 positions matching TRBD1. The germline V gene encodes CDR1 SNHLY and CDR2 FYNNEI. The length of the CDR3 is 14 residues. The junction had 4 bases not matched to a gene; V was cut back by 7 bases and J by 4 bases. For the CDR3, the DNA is TGTGCCAGCAAGCTGGACAGGTATAATTCACCCCTCCACTTT. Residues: CASKLDRYNSPLHF.